This T cell receptor beta chain was sequenced in a study of blood T cell repertoires in COVID-19 (dated by TCRdb to the early 2020s). For context, the study as a whole: The collaborator samples originated in the United States, Italy and Spain and spanned the acute and convalescent phases of COVID-19. Samples came from the ongoing ImmuneRACE study (first 160 participants) plus 1,254 subjects from 6 global collaborators. Where available, HLA class I and class II types were obtained from metadata supplied by the sample provider rather than from assay-based typing. The material from the prospective study consisted of cDNA or gDNA derived from T cells, B-cell-depleted T cells, or PBMCs. The dataset comprised deeply sampled blood TCRbeta repertoires from subjects exposed to, actively infected with, or recovered from COVID-19. Sample metadata almost always included a de-identified subject ID, COVID-19 status, age in years and sex. The repertoires were released in a freely available public database intended as a resource for research on the immune response to SARS-CoV-2.

The full study reports these points: The quantity of clinical and demographic metadata differed by source and by participant and was supplied without curation.

The immunoSEQ Assay, a bias-controlled multiplex PCR, was used to amplify TCRbeta CDR3 regions from genomic DNA. Per the authors' processing: Nucleated cell counts per sample were estimated from amplification of reference gene primers within the assay. Sequence reads were collapsed and filtered to measure the absolute abundance of every unique TCRbeta CDR3 rearrangement. For each sample, productive Simpson clonality was calculated as the square root of Simpson's diversity index over productive rearrangements. TCRdb's version of the immuneACCESS table is confined to in-frame rearrangements and falls short of the full clone set. An unresolved V gene accounts for under half of the shortfall where checked; the remainder is of unknown origin. That table furnishes V, J and clone size, whereas the DNA furnished D and trimming. A total of some 270,000 clones appear in this sample, around 88% of them only once. The leading ten clones occupy around 0.8% of the sample.

This clone occurred once. Its target antigen remains unknown. Qualities for individual bases were not recorded, and no much larger clone is one base off. Whole blood was collected in K2EDTA tubes by collaborating institutions according to the institutions' own protocols. For TCRbeta analysis, collaborators shipped samples as frozen whole blood, isolated PBMCs, or DNA extracted from either of those sample types. Sequenced sample: peripheral blood. The receptor's source is a young man with acute or convalescent COVID-19.

CDR3 sequence: CASSDLSSYNEQFF. The DNA sequence is TGTGCCAGCAGTGACCTTAGCTCCTACAATGAGCAGTTCTTC. The chain uses TRBV6-1 and TRBJ2-1; no D gene is confidently identified. CDR1 and CDR2 were assigned from the germline V gene as MNHNS and SASEGT. The CDR3 goes from the cysteine to the phenylalanine over 14 residues. Solely the CDR3 DNA is kept, with 42 bases framed from the first base. Trimming removed 3 bases from V and 0 bases from J, leaving 6 bases between the germline ends.